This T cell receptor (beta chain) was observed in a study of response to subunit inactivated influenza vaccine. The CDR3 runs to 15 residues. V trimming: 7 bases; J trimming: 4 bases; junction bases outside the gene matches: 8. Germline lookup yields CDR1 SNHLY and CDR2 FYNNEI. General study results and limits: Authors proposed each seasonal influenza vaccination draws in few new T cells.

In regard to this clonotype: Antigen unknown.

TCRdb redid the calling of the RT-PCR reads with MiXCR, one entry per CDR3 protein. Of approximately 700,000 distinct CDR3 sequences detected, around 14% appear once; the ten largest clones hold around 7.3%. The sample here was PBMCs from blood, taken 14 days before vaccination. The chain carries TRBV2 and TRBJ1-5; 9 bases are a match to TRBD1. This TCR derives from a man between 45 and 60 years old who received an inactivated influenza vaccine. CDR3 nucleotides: TGTGCCAGCACCCGGGGACAGGGAGGGAATCAGCCCCAGCATTTT. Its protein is CASTRGQGGNQPQHF. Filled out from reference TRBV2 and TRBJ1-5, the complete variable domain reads EPEVTQTPSHQVTQMGQEVILRCVPISNHLYFYWYRQILGQKVEFLVSFYNNEISEKSEIFDDQFSVERPDGSNFTLKIRSTKLEDSAMYFCASTRGQGGNQPQHFGDGTRLSIL.